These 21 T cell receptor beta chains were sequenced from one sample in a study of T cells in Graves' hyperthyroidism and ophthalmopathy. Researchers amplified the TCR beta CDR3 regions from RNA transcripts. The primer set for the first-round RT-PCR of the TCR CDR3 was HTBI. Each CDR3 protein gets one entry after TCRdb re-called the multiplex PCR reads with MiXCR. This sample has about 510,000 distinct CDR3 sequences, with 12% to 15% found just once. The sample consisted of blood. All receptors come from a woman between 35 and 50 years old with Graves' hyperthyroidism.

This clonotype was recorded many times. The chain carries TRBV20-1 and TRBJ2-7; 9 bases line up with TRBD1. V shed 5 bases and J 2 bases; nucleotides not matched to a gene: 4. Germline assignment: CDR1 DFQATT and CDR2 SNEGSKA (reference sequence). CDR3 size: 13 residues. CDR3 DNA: TGCAGTGCTTACGGGACAGGGACCTACGAGCAGTACTTC. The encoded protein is CSAYGTGTYEQYF.

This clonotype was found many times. The CDR3 reads CASRGGWNYGYTF. CDR3 nucleotide sequence: TGTGCCAGCAGGGGGGGATGGAACTATGGCTACACCTTC. The chain recombines TRBV6-1 with TRBJ1-2, with TRBD1 as a possible D gene (5 bases). V dropped 6 bases and J dropped 2 bases, with 10 bases sitting between them. Germline CDR1 is MNHNS and CDR2 is SASEGT. The CDR3 covers 13 residues.

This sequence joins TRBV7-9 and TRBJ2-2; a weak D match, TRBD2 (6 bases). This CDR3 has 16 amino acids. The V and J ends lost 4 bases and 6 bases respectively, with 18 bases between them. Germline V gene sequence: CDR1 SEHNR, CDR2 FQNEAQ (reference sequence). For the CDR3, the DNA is TGTGCCAGCAGCTCAATCGGGGGTTTAAGCGCCGGGGAGCTGTTTTTT. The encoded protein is CASSSIGGLSAGELFF.

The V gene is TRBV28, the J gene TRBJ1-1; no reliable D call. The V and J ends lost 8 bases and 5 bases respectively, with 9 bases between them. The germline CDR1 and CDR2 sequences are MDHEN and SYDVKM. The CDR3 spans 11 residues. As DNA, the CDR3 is TGTGCCAGCGGAGACGGGACTGAAGCTTTCTTT. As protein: CASGDGTEAFF. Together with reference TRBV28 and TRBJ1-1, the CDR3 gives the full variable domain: DVKVTQSSRYLVKRTGEKVFLECVQDMDHENMFWYRQDPGLGLRLIYFSYDVKMKEKGDIPEGYSVSREKKERFSLILESASTNQTSMYLCASGDGTEAFFGQGTRLTVV.

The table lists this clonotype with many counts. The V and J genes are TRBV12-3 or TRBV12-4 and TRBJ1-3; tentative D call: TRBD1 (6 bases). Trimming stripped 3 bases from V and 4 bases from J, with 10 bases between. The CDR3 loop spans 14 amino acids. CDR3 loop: CASSFAGAGNTIYF. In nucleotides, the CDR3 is TGTGCCAGCAGTTTCGCAGGGGCCGGAAACACCATATATTTT.

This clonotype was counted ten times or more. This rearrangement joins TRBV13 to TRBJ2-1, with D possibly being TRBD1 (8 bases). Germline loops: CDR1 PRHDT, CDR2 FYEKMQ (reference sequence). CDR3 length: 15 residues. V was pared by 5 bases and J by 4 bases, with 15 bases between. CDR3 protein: CASSPGGQGYNEQFF. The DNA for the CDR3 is TGTGCCAGCAGCCCGGGAGGACAGGGATACAATGAGCAGTTCTTC.

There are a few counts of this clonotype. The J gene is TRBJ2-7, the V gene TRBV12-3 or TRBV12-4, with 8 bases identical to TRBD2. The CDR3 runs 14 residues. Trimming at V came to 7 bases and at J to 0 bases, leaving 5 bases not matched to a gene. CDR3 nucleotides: TGTGCCAGCACGCAGGGGACTAGCTCCTACGAGCAGTACTTC. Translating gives CASTQGTSSYEQYF.

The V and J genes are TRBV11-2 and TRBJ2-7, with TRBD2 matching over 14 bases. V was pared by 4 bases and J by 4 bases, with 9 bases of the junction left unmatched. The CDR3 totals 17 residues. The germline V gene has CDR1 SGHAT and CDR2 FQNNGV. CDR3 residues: CASSSRLAGGPGYEQYF. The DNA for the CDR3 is TGTGCCAGCAGCTCTAGACTAGCGGGAGGGCCCGGGTACGAGCAGTACTTC.

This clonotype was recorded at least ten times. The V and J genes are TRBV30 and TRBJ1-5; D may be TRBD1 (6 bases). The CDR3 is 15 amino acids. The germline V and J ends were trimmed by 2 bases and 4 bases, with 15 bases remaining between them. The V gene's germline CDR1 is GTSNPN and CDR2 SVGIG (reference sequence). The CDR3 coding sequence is TGTGCCTGGAGTTTGGGCGCAGGGGATAATCAGCCCCAGCATTTT. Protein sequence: CAWSLGAGDNQPQHF.

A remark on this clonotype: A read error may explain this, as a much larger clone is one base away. CDR3 residues: CASSAVETVSYEQFF. The CDR3 DNA sequence: TGTGCCAGCAGTGCGGTCGAGACAGTTTCCTACGAGCAGTTCTTC. This chain connects TRBV2 to TRBJ2-7; tentatively, D is TRBD1 (5 bases). The tail of the sequence fits TRBJ2-1 better, so the J call may be wrong. This CDR3 contains 15 residues. Germline lookup yields CDR1 SNHLY and CDR2 FYNNEI.

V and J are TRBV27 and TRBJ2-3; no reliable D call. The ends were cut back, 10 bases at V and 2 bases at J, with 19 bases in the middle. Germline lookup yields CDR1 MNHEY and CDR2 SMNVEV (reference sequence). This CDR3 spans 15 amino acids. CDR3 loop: CATRQTVGLTDTQYF. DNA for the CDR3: TGTGCCACCCGCCAGACTGTAGGCCTCACAGATACGCAGTATTTT.

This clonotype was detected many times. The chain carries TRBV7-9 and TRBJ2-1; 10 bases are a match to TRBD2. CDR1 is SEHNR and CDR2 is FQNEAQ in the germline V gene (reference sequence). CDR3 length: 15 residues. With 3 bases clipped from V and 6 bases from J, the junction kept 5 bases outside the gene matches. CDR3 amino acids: CASSFGLAGVNEQFF. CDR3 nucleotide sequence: TGTGCCAGCAGCTTTGGGCTAGCGGGAGTCAATGAGCAGTTCTTC.

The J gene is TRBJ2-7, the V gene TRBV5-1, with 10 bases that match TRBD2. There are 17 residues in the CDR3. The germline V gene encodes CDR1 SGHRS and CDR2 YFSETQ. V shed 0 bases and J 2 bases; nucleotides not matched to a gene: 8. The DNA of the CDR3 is TGCGCCAGCAGCTTGGAAGCTAGCGGGAGCTATGCCTACGAGCAGTACTTC. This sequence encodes CASSLEASGSYAYEQYF.

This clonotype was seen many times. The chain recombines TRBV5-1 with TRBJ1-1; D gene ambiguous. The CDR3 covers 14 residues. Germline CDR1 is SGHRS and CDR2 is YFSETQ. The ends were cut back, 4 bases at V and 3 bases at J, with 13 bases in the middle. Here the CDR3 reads CASSPGGLDTEAFF. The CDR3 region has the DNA TGCGCCAGCAGCCCCGGAGGGTTGGACACTGAAGCTTTCTTT.

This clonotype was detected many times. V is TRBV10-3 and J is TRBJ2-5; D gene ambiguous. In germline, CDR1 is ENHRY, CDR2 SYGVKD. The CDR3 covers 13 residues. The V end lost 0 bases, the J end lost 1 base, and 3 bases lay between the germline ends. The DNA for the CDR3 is TGTGCCATCAGTGAGTCGTCCCAAGAGACCCAGTACTTC. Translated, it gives CAISESSQETQYF.

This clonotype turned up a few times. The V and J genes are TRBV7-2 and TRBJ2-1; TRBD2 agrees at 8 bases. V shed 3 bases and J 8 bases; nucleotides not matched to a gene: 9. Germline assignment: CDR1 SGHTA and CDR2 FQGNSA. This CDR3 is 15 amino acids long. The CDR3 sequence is CASSFTGGRIDEQFF. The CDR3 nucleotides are TGTGCCAGCAGCTTCACGGGAGGGAGGATCGATGAGCAGTTCTTC.

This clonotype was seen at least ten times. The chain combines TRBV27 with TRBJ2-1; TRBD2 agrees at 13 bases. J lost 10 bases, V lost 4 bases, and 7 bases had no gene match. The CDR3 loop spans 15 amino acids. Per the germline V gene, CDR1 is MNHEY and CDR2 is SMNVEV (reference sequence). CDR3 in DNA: TGTGCCAGCAGTTCGTGGACTAGCGGGGGCAACGAGCAGTTCTTC. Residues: CASSSWTSGGNEQFF.

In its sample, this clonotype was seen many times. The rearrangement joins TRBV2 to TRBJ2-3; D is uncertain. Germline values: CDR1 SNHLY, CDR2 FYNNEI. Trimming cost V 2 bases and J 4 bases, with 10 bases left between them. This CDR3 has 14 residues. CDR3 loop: CASSELLRADTQYF. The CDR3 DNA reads TGTGCCAGCAGTGAATTGCTACGGGCAGATACGCAGTATTTT.

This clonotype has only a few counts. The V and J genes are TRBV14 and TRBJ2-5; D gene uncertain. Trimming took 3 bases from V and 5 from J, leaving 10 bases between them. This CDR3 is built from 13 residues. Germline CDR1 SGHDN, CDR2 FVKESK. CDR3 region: CASSQMVGETQYF. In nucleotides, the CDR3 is TGTGCCAGCAGCCAGATGGTGGGGGAGACCCAGTACTTC. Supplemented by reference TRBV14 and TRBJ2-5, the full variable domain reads EAGVTQFPSHSVIEKGQTVTLRCDPISGHDNLYWYRRVMGKEIKFLLHFVKESKQDESGMPNNRFLAERTGGTYSTLKVQPAELEDSGVYFCASSQMVGETQYFGPGTRLLVL.

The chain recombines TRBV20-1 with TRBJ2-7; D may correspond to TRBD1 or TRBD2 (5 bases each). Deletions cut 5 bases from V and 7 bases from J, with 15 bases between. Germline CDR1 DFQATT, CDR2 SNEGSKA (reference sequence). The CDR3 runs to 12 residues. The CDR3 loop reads CSARDGPPEQYF. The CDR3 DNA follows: TGCAGTGCTCGGGACGGACCGCCAGAGCAGTACTTC.

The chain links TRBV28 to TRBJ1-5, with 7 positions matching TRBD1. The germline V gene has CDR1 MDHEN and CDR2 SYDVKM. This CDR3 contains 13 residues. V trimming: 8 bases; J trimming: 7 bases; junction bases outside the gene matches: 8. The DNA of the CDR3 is TGTGCCAGCTCAGGACAGGCGAGGCAGCCCCAGCATTTT. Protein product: CASSGQARQPQHF.